Below are 18 T cell receptor beta chains sequenced from a single sample in a study of T cell changes during pregnancy in multiple sclerosis. The repertoire was sequenced with immunoSEQ multiplex PCR; TCRdb's copy has only in-frame clones and lacks some. The sample lists 45,000 to 50,000 clones, 92% occurring once. The specimen comprised CD4+ T cells from peripheral blood mononuclear cells, sampled in the second trimester of pregnancy. The source of these receptors is a female donor in good health, enrolled as a control in a pregnancy study.

The chain employs TRBV30 and TRBJ2-3, with 12 bases identical to TRBD2. The CDR3 runs 15 residues. With V trimmed by 2 bases and J by 5 bases, 5 bases remained unmatched. CDR1 is GTSNPN, CDR2 SVGIG, per germline (reference sequence). The CDR3 spells CAWSLLAGGQDTQYF. The CDR3 bases are TGTGCCTGGAGTCTCCTAGCGGGGGGGCAAGATACGCAGTATTTT.

Here the CDR3 reads CASSINRVDPTEAFF. The DNA for the CDR3 is TGTGCCAGTAGTATAAACAGGGTAGATCCTACTGAAGCTTTCTTT. The rearrangement joins TRBV19 to TRBJ1-1; D perhaps matches TRBD1 (6 bases). Germline CDR1 reads LNHDA; CDR2 reads SQIVND (reference sequence). The ends were cut back, 2 bases at V and 5 bases at J, with 15 bases in the middle. There are 15 residues in the CDR3.

This sequence joins TRBV6-5 and TRBJ1-2, with D uncertain. Germline lookup yields CDR1 MNHEY and CDR2 SVGAGI. V was pared by 5 bases and J by 4 bases, with 11 bases between. The CDR3 runs 13 residues. The CDR3 nucleotides are TGTGCCAGCAGTGACGCCCAGGCCTATGGCTACACCTTC. Its translation is CASSDAQAYGYTF.

V usage is TRBV13 and J usage is TRBJ2-7, with D tentatively TRBD2 (5 bases). CDR3 length equals 14 residues. Germline loops: CDR1 PRHDT, CDR2 FYEKMQ (reference sequence). With 0 bases removed from V and 6 bases from J, the gap between germline ends came to 12 bases. The CDR3 DNA sequence: TGTGCCAGCAGCTTAGGCACCGGGGATCGCGAGCAGTACTTC. Its protein product is CASSLGTGDREQYF. Full variable domain (rest looked up from reference TRBV13 and TRBJ2-7): AAGVIQSPRHLIKEKRETATLKCYPIPRHDTVYWYQQGPGQDPQFLISFYEKMQSDKGSIPDRFSAQQFSDYHSELNMSSLELGDSALYFCASSLGTGDREQYFGPGTRLTVT.

The gene calls are TRBV19 and TRBJ2-6; D is possibly TRBD2 (6 bases). Germline V lookup: CDR1 LNHDA, CDR2 SQIVND (reference sequence). The V end lost 7 bases, the J end lost 1 base, and 14 bases lay between the germline ends. This CDR3 has 16 amino acids. The CDR3 nucleotides read TGTGCCAGTACCACCGGGGAGGCTTCTGGGGCCAACGTCCTGACTTTC. Protein sequence: CASTTGEASGANVLTF.

The chain couples TRBV18 to TRBJ2-5, with 12 bases lining up with TRBD2. The CDR3 has 15 residues. Germline V gene lookup returns CDR1 KGHSH and CDR2 LQKENI. Trimming at V came to 3 bases and at J to 5 bases, leaving 4 bases not matched to a gene. CDR3 nucleotides: TGTGCCAGCTCACCCCGTACTAGCGGGGGGGAGACCCAGTACTTC. It yields the protein CASSPRTSGGETQYF.

In DNA form, the CDR3 reads TGCAGCGTTGAGCAAGGTTGGGACAGGCGATACTATGGCTACACCTTC. Translated: CSVEQGWDRRYYGYTF. The V gene is TRBV29-1, the J gene TRBJ1-2; 8 bases map to TRBD1. Per the germline V gene, CDR1 is SQVTM and CDR2 is ANQGSEA. After removal of 3 bases from V and 3 bases from J, the junction contained 12 bases not matched to a gene. CDR3 length equals 16 residues. The variable domain in full, with the rest retrieved from reference TRBV29-1 and TRBJ1-2, is SAVISQKPSRDICQRGTSLTIQCQVDSQVTMMFWYRQQPGQSLTLIATANQGSEATYESGFVIDKFPISRPNLTFSTLTVSNMSPEDSSIYLCSVEQGWDRRYYGYTFGSGTRLTVV.

V gene TRBV7-9 combines with J gene TRBJ1-5; D gene ambiguous. The CDR3 has 14 residues. Germline V gives CDR1 SEHNR, CDR2 FQNEAQ (reference sequence). Trimming took 1 base from V and 3 from J, leaving 7 bases between them. CDR3 amino acids: CASSLGTNNQPQHF. CDR3 coding DNA: TGTGCCAGCAGCTTAGGAACAAACAATCAGCCCCAGCATTTT.

CDR3 bases: TGTGCCACCCGGACTAGCGGGACAGATACGCAGTATTTT. Translated: CATRTSGTDTQYF. This rearrangement joins TRBV7-9 to TRBJ2-3; 11 bases match TRBD2. V shed 10 bases and J 3 bases; nucleotides not matched to a gene: 3. CDR1 is SEHNR, CDR2 FQNEAQ, per germline (reference sequence). CDR3 size: 13 residues.

V is TRBV15 and J is TRBJ1-6; 7 bases agree with TRBD1. The CDR3 covers 16 residues. The V gene's germline CDR1 is LNHNV and CDR2 YYDKDF (reference sequence). V dropped 0 bases and J dropped 8; count of bases not matched to a gene: 7. The CDR3 sequence: CATSRDLEGADSPLHF. CDR3 in DNA: TGTGCCACCAGCAGAGATCTCGAGGGGGCGGATTCACCCCTCCACTTT.

Notes on this clone: This same CDR3 is encoded by further DNA sequences in the sample. V and J are TRBV7-2 and TRBJ1-2, with TRBD1 matching over 8 bases. The V gene end was trimmed by 1 base and the J gene end by 2 bases; junction bases not matched to a gene: 0. This CDR3 has 14 amino acids. Germline V CDR1 and CDR2: SGHTA, FQGNSA. The CDR3 coding sequence is TGTGCCAGCAGCTTAGGGACAGGGAACTATGGCTACACCTTC. Amino acid sequence: CASSLGTGNYGYTF.

As to this clone: The junction departs from the called germline gene at one end, perhaps through a read error. V and J are TRBV7-7 and TRBJ1-1, with 9 positions matching TRBD1. The CDR3 totals 13 residues. Germline V gene sequence: CDR1 SSHAT, CDR2 FNYEAQ (reference sequence). The CDR3 nucleotides are TGTGCTAGCAGCCGGGACAGGGAGGCTGAAGCTTTCTTT. This translates into CASSRDREAEAFF.

This chain joins TRBV25-1 and TRBJ2-5, with 12 bases lining up with TRBD1. Germline values: CDR1 MGHDK, CDR2 SYGVNS. Losses at the gene ends were 5 bases for V and 5 bases for J; bases not matched to a gene: 12. CDR3 size: 17 residues. CDR3 sequence (DNA): TGTGCCAGCAGTTCTCGAAGGGGGACAGGGGGCTGGGAGACCCAGTACTTC. Amino acids: CASSSRRGTGGWETQYF.

This clone turned up a few times. V usage is TRBV4-2 and J usage is TRBJ1-6; 10 bases are shared with TRBD1. Germline V gene sequence: CDR1 LGHNA, CDR2 YNFKEQ. The ends lost 3 bases at V and 0 bases at J; junction bases unmatched: 5. The CDR3 runs 18 residues. CDR3 DNA sequence: TGTGCCAGCAGCCACGGGACAGGGGTCCTCTCCTATAATTCACCCCTCCACTTT. It codes for CASSHGTGVLSYNSPLHF.

This chain connects TRBV30 to TRBJ2-5; D unclear. Germline assignment: CDR1 GTSNPN and CDR2 SVGIG (reference sequence). The V gene lost 3 bases and the J gene lost 0 bases, with 5 bases spanning the gap. The CDR3 has 12 residues. The CDR3 DNA reads TGTGCCTGGAGATCGTACCAAGAGACCCAGTACTTC. This gives the protein CAWRSYQETQYF. Variable domain in full (rest from reference TRBV30 and TRBJ2-5): SQTIHQWPATLVQPVGSPLSLECTVEGTSNPNLYWYRQAAGRGLQLLFYSVGIGQISSEVPQNLSASRPQDRQFILSSKKLLLSDSGFYLCAWRSYQETQYFGPGTRLLVL.

The genes are TRBV7-2 and TRBJ1-5; 9 bases line up with TRBD1. The CDR3 loop spans 15 amino acids. Germline values: CDR1 SGHTA, CDR2 FQGNSA. Trimming at V came to 5 bases and at J to 5 bases, leaving 7 bases not matched to a gene. DNA for the CDR3: TGTGCCAGCAGCCTGGACAGGGGCGAGGATCAGCCCCAGCATTTT. Its protein is CASSLDRGEDQPQHF.

This chain uses TRBV6-5 with TRBJ2-1; tentative D call: TRBD2 (7 bases). Germline assignment: CDR1 MNHEY and CDR2 SVGAGI. Trimming removed 7 bases at V and 9 bases at J, with 19 bases between. There are 14 residues in the CDR3. The CDR3 reads CASMGAGLRGEQFF. The CDR3 bases are TGTGCCAGCATGGGAGCGGGACTCAGGGGTGAGCAGTTCTTC.

This chain joins TRBV2 and TRBJ2-1, with TRBD2 matching 10 bases. Per the germline V gene, CDR1 is SNHLY and CDR2 is FYNNEI. The CDR3 consists of 14 residues. The V gene end was trimmed by 8 bases and the J gene end by 8 bases; junction bases not matched to a gene: 9. For the CDR3, the DNA is TGTGCCAGCGAATTAGCGGGGGGTGGCGATGAGCAGTTCTTC. Translation gives CASELAGGGDEQFF.